This T cell receptor beta chain was recorded in a study of cytomegalovirus exposure and HLA in healthy donors. Study outcomes and limitations: There were some public TCRs occurring in many donors, but most TCR sequences were rare. Analysis was carried out at a later point, and it linked a missense DCLRE1C variant to TCR beta V- and J-gene trimming. Using the classifier, cytomegalovirus status was reportedly diagnosed with high specificity and sensitivity. HLA alleles showed associations with some 15,000 TCR beta sequences in a later analysis, at a 0.05 false discovery rate.

A multiplex PCR was run with 60 Vbeta primers and 13 Jbeta primers. Clones were read by immunoSEQ multiplex PCR, and TCRdb kept only the in-frame ones, dropping some. The repertoire has some 91,000 clones, roughly 75% of them found once; the top ten carry 0.6% to 0.95%. Per the germline V gene, CDR1 is SGHAT and CDR2 is FQNNGV. J gave up 1 base and V 5 bases, and 4 bases lay outside the gene matches. This CDR3 contains 15 residues. As regards this clone: Its matching antigen is unknown. Other DNA sequences of this sample code for an identical CDR3.

The sample was PBMCs. The J gene is TRBJ2-2, the V gene TRBV11-2; 7 bases align to TRBD1. The sequence was collected from a woman aged 55-70 years in good health and CMV-seronegative. Here the CDR3 reads CASSPRTGNTGELFF. The CDR3 DNA reads TGTGCCAGCAGCCCCCGGACAGGGAACACCGGGGAGCTGTTTTTT.